The 9 T cell receptor beta chains presented below share a single source sample, sequenced in a study of radiotherapy plus CTLA-4 blockade in lung cancer. Method: immunoSEQ multiplex PCR; TCRdb's copy keeps in-frame clones and lacks some. The sample has 80,000 or so clones, 60% to 85% seen once. Here the sequenced sample was peripheral blood, taken from a patient treated with radiotherapy plus ipilimumab. All receptors come from a human donor with non-small cell lung cancer who had a partial response to radiotherapy plus ipilimumab. Some clones in this sample may be carry-over from other donors' samples.

This clone was counted a single time. The gene calls are TRBV9 and TRBJ1-1; no reliable D call. CDR3 length: 14 amino acids. Trimming took 3 bases from V and 0 from J, leaving 9 bases between them. The germline CDR1 and CDR2 sequences are SGDLS and YYNGEE. DNA for the CDR3: TGTGCCAGCAGCGGGCCCCAGATGAACACTGAAGCTTTCTTT. This codes for CASSGPQMNTEAFF.

The rearrangement uses TRBV11-2 and TRBJ2-5; 7 bases fit TRBD1. Near its end, the DNA agrees better with TRBJ2-7, so the J call may be wrong. Looked up from germline, CDR1 is SGHAT and CDR2 is FQNNGV. The CDR3 spans 13 residues. For the CDR3, the DNA is TGTGCCAGCAGCCACGGACAGGTCGCCGAGCAGTACTTC. Translation gives CASSHGQVAEQYF.

The J gene is TRBJ1-2, the V gene TRBV2; no definite D call. V was trimmed by 8 bases and J by 4 bases, leaving 8 bases between them. The CDR3 extends over 11 amino acids. CDR1 and CDR2 (germline): SNHLY, FYNNEI. The CDR3 spells CASAPSYGYTF. The CDR3, as DNA: TGTGCCAGCGCCCCCAGCTATGGCTACACCTTC.

This chain links TRBV9 with TRBJ2-3, with 11 bases that match TRBD2. Germline V gives CDR1 SGDLS, CDR2 YYNGEE. The CDR3 has 13 residues. J gave up 11 bases and V 3 bases, and 5 bases lay outside the gene matches. CDR3 sequence: CASSGVAGGLQYF. Here the CDR3 DNA reads TGTGCCAGCAGCGGGGTAGCGGGAGGGCTGCAGTATTTT.

The V gene is TRBV27, the J gene TRBJ1-2; D is possibly TRBD1 (5 bases). The CDR3 contains 15 residues. Trimming removed 4 bases at V and 1 base at J, with 13 bases between. The V gene's germline CDR1 is MNHEY and CDR2 SMNVEV (reference sequence). The CDR3 is CASSSRGRDNYGYTF. Written as DNA, the CDR3 is TGTGCCAGCAGTTCCCGGGGGAGGGATAACTATGGCTACACCTTC.

The J gene is TRBJ2-7, the V gene TRBV19, with 11 positions matching TRBD2. The CDR3 runs to 17 residues. Germline V gene data show CDR1 as LNHDA and CDR2 as SQIVND (reference sequence). V was pared by 1 base and J by 3 bases, with 8 bases of the junction left unmatched. This chain's CDR3 is CASSIGSGTSGLYEQYF. CDR3 in DNA: TGTGCCAGTAGTATAGGTTCGGGGACTAGCGGCCTCTACGAGCAGTACTTC.

This chain joins TRBV5-6 and TRBJ1-4; 7 positions match TRBD1. This CDR3 is built from 15 residues. V gave up 4 bases and J gave up 4 bases; unmatched junction bases: 7. Germline lookup yields CDR1 SGHDT and CDR2 YYEEEE. The CDR3 reads CASSGDRVSNEKLFF. CDR3 in DNA: TGTGCCAGCAGCGGCGACAGGGTTAGTAATGAAAAACTGTTTTTT.

This chain links TRBV7-9 with TRBJ2-1; 10 nucleotides agree with TRBD1. Per the germline V gene, CDR1 is SEHNR and CDR2 is FQNEAQ (reference sequence). The CDR3 is 13 residues long. The junction had 6 bases not matched to a gene; V was cut back by 6 bases and J by 10 bases. This chain's CDR3 is CASRRGQGWEQFF. The DNA of the CDR3 is TGTGCCAGCAGACGGGGACAGGGGTGGGAGCAGTTCTTC. Filled out from reference TRBV7-9 and TRBJ2-1, the complete variable domain reads DTGVSQNPRHKITKRGQNVTFRCDPISEHNRLYWYRQTLGQGPEFLTYFQNEAQLEKSRLLSDRFSAERPKGSFSTLEIQRTEQGDSAMYLCASRRGQGWEQFFGPGTRLTVL.

The chain uses TRBV5-1 and TRBJ2-5; 8 bases are shared with TRBD1. Trimming at V came to 4 bases and at J to 2 bases, leaving 7 bases not matched to a gene. Germline CDR1 and CDR2: SGHRS and YFSETQ. This CDR3 region has 15 residues. The CDR3 protein is CASSAWTGPQETQYF. The CDR3 DNA reads as TGCGCCAGCAGCGCCTGGACAGGGCCACAAGAGACCCAGTACTTC.